These 7 T cell receptor beta chains were sequenced from one sample in a study of cytomegalovirus exposure and HLA in healthy donors. PCR employed 60 Vbeta and 13 Jbeta primers. Produced via immunoSEQ multiplex PCR; TCRdb's table is partial and in-frame only. Its table lists about 67,000 clones. The sequencing input was PBMCs. The receptors derive from a man under 40 in good health and CMV-seropositive.

This sequence joins TRBV7-9 and TRBJ1-1, with 12 nucleotides matching TRBD1. V shed 5 bases and J 7 bases; nucleotides not matched to a gene: 8. CDR1 and CDR2 from the germline V gene are SEHNR and FQNEAQ (reference sequence). The CDR3 has 15 amino acids. The CDR3 nucleotides are TGTGCCAGCAGCGCCCCGGGACAGGGGGCCTATGAAGCTTTCTTT. Amino acids: CASSAPGQGAYEAFF.

The gene calls are TRBV6-6 and TRBJ2-1; 9 bases agree with TRBD1. Looked up from germline, CDR1 is MNHNY and CDR2 is SVGAGI (reference sequence). J lost 7 bases, V lost 6 bases, and 13 bases had no gene match. The CDR3 is 16 amino acids. As DNA, the CDR3 is TGTGCCAGCAGGGATACCGGGACAGGGAGTGATAATGAGCAGTTCTTC. This sequence encodes CASRDTGTGSDNEQFF.

V usage is TRBV4-1 and J usage is TRBJ1-1; the D is unclear. The CDR3 has 16 residues. V lost 4 bases and J lost 4, with 19 bases in between. CDR1 and CDR2 from the germline V gene are MGHRA and YSYEKL. CDR3 in DNA: TGCGCCAGCAGCCCATCCCCCTCCCGGGGAGGCACTGAAGCTTTCTTT. As protein: CASSPSPSRGGTEAFF.

The rearrangement joins TRBV30 to TRBJ2-1; 11 nucleotides agree with TRBD2. The CDR3 length is 15 residues. V gave up 0 bases and J gave up 10 bases; unmatched junction bases: 8. From germline, CDR1 is GTSNPN and CDR2 SVGIG (reference sequence). CDR3 nucleotide sequence: TGTGCCTGGAGTGTATCTAGCGGGAGGTCTGGGGAGCAGTTCTTC. Protein: CAWSVSSGRSGEQFF. Looking up the rest from reference TRBV30 and TRBJ2-1 gives the full variable domain: SQTIHQWPATLVQPVGSPLSLECTVEGTSNPNLYWYRQAAGRGLQLLFYSVGIGQISSEVPQNLSASRPQDRQFILSSKKLLLSDSGFYLCAWSVSSGRSGEQFFGPGTRLTVL.

This chain uses TRBV6-1 with TRBJ1-4, with TRBD1 matching over 8 bases. V was pared by 9 bases and J by 7 bases, with 7 bases of the junction left unmatched. The CDR3 has 13 amino acids. Germline CDR1 and CDR2: MNHNS and SASEGT. The CDR3 loop reads CASGQGAGEKLFF. The CDR3 nucleotides read TGTGCCAGTGGCCAGGGGGCAGGTGAAAAACTGTTTTTT.

The chain carries TRBV7-9 and TRBJ2-7, with D perhaps matching TRBD1 (6 bases). Trimming removed 8 bases at V and 5 bases at J, with 19 bases between. The CDR3 runs to 14 residues. The germline V gene has CDR1 SEHNR and CDR2 FQNEAQ (reference sequence). The CDR3 nucleotides read TGTGCCAGCTCCGTACAGGGTACCCTTGACGAGCAGTACTTC. Translating gives CASSVQGTLDEQYF.

Here the CDR3 reads CASSQAAGASYNEQFF. Written as DNA, the CDR3 is TGTGCCAGCAGCCAAGCTGCGGGGGCCTCCTACAATGAGCAGTTCTTC. The rearrangement joins TRBV4-2 to TRBJ2-1; D is possibly TRBD2 (7 bases). In germline, CDR1 is LGHNA, CDR2 YNFKEQ. Trimming removed 1 base at V and 0 bases at J, with 10 bases between. The CDR3 spans 16 residues.